These T cell receptor beta chains were read from a single sample in a study of blood T cell repertoires in COVID-19. The repertoire was sequenced with immunoSEQ multiplex PCR; TCRdb's copy has only in-frame clones and lacks some. The repertoire has under 250,000 clones, around 80% of them found once; the top ten carry around 4%. The sample consisted of PBMCs or T cells enriched from blood (not recorded which). All receptors derive from a man aged 25-40 years with acute COVID-19. Each CDR3 is given with its conserved first and last residue. D genes are given only for firm matches. Expanded clones are given a class, and other clones once, few, many or no size at all.

len	d_gene	j_gene	abundance	v_gene	CDR3nt	CDR3aa
14	.	TRBJ2-7	.	TRBV5-1	TGCGCCAGCAGCTTGCCGGGACTGTCCTACGAGCAGTACTTC	CASSLPGLSYEQYF
13	.	TRBJ1-1	.	TRBV2	TGTGCCAGCAGTTCACAGGGCTCCACTGAAGCTTTCTTT	CASSSQGSTEAFF
14	TRBD1	TRBJ2-7	.	TRBV6-5	TGTGCCAGCAGGTTTGGACAGGGTTGGGGCGAGCAGTACTTC	CASRFGQGWGEQYF
15	TRBD1	TRBJ1-5	many	TRBV4-1	TGCGCCAGCAGCCAAGAACAGGGGGGCAATCAGCCCCAGCATTTT	CASSQEQGGNQPQHF
14	TRBD1	TRBJ1-5	few	TRBV11-2	TGTGCCAGCAGGGCTACAGGGGGCGGTCAGCCCCAGCATTTT	CASRATGGGQPQHF
11	.	TRBJ1-2	.	TRBV4-1	TGCGCCAGCAGCCACTTCGGTGGCTACACCTTC	CASSHFGGYTF
12	TRBD1	TRBJ2-7	.	TRBV6-5	TGTGCCAGCAGTTTAAACAGGGGTGAGCAGTACTTC	CASSLNRGEQYF
15	.	TRBJ1-2	.	TRBV6-5	TGTGCCAGCAGTCCTGGACAGAGTTTTCACTATGGCTACACCTTC	CASSPGQSFHYGYTF
13	.	TRBJ2-7	.	TRBV5-6	TGTGCCAGCAGCTTAGGGGGAACCTACGAGCAGTACTTC	CASSLGGTYEQYF
14	.	TRBJ2-2	once	TRBV29-1	TGCAGCGTTGGAGGCACCTCGAACACCGGGGAGCTGTTTTTT	CSVGGTSNTGELFF
12	.	TRBJ2-3	.	TRBV7-3	TGTGCCAGCAGCTTACAGGGGGGTACGCAGTATTTT	CASSLQGGTQYF
15	TRBD1	TRBJ1-4	few	TRBV6-5	TGTGCCAGCAGTTACTCCACAGGGGGAGGCGAAAAACTGTTTTTT	CASSYSTGGGEKLFF
17	TRBD1	TRBJ1-2	.	TRBV29-1	TGCAGCGTTGAAGATGTACCCCATGGACAGGTTGCCTATGGCTACACCTTC	CSVEDVPHGQVAYGYTF
14	.	TRBJ2-5	.	TRBV5-4	TGTGCCAGCAGCTTGGACCGCCGGCAAGAGACCCAGTACTTC	CASSLDRRQETQYF
12	.	TRBJ2-7	once	TRBV30	TGTGCCTGGAGTGTAGGCGGCTACGAGCAGTACTTC	CAWSVGGYEQYF
15	.	TRBJ1-2	.	TRBV9	TGTGCCAGCAGCGTAGTCGGTCAGGGGAGGGAGGGCTACACCTTC	CASSVVGQGREGYTF
15	.	TRBJ2-1	.	TRBV11-2	TGTGCCAGCAGCCCGTTACAGGGCCTGGGGAATGAGCAGTTCTTC	CASSPLQGLGNEQFF
18	TRBD2	TRBJ2-6	once	TRBV30	TGTGCCTGGAGAGTTGGCGGGGGGGTTTACTCTGGGGCCAACGTCCTGACTTTC	CAWRVGGGVYSGANVLTF
14	TRBD1	TRBJ1-2	.	TRBV19	TGTGCCAGTAGTATTTCCCGGGACAGCTATGGCTACACCTTC	CASSISRDSYGYTF
14	.	TRBJ1-5	.	TRBV3-1/TRBV3-2	TGTGCCAGCAGCGCAGCGAGTAGCAATCAGCCCCAGCATTTT	CASSAASSNQPQHF
13	TRBD2	TRBJ2-5	.	TRBV7-2	TGTGCCAGCAGCCGGGGGGTTAGGGAGACCCAGTACTTC	CASSRGVRETQYF
14	.	TRBJ1-5	.	TRBV30	TGTGCCTGGAGTGTATGGGGAGGCAATCAGCCCCAGCATTTT	CAWSVWGGNQPQHF
17	TRBD1	TRBJ2-2	.	TRBV9	TGTGCCAGCAGCGTACCCCGGACAGGGGGCTCTCCCGGGGAGCTGTTTTTT	CASSVPRTGGSPGELFF
17	.	TRBJ1-1	.	TRBV13	TGTGCCAGCAGCTTCCTAACGGGTTTCCGAAAGAACACTGAAGCTTTCTTT	CASSFLTGFRKNTEAFF
13	.	TRBJ1-1	.	TRBV6-5	TGTGCCAGCAGTTTTTCTTGGAACACTGAAGCTTTCTTT	CASSFSWNTEAFF
19	TRBD1	TRBJ1-6	.	TRBV6-2/TRBV6-3	TGTGCCAGCAGCCCTGTCGGCGTGAACAGGGGGCGGAATAATTCACCCCTCCACTTT	CASSPVGVNRGRNNSPLHF
17	TRBD2	TRBJ2-2	once	TRBV4-2	TGTGCCAGCAGCCAAGACCCAGCGGGGGGGCCGAACGGGGAGCTGTTTTTT	CASSQDPAGGPNGELFF
15	.	TRBJ1-4	.	TRBV5-1	TGCGCCAGCCAGGGCCAGGGGCTAACTAATGAAAAACTGTTTTTT	CASQGQGLTNEKLFF
18	.	TRBJ2-5	.	TRBV21-1	TGTGCCAGCAGCGATCCATCAGGACAGGAGGGTTGTAGCGAGACCCAGTACTTC	CASSDPSGQEGCSETQYF
14	TRBD1	TRBJ2-5	.	TRBV6-6	TGTGCCAGCAGTTACTTACAGGGGTGGGAGACCCAGTACTTC	CASSYLQGWETQYF
15	.	TRBJ1-4	.	TRBV9	TGTGCCAGCAGCGCCCACCACCAGCTGGGCGAAAAACTGTTTTTT	CASSAHHQLGEKLFF
14	.	TRBJ2-5	.	TRBV19	TGTGCCAGTGGAACCTGGAGCACCCAAGAGACCCAGTACTTC	CASGTWSTQETQYF